Listed below are T cell receptor beta chains from one sample, sequenced in a study of chemoradiotherapy in HPV16-positive cancers. Method: immunoSEQ multiplex PCR; TCRdb's copy keeps in-frame clones and lacks some. The sample lists 40,000 or so clones, around three quarters occurring once. The sequences come from blood, collected from a patient who underwent chemoradiotherapy. The receptors originated from a human donor with HPV-associated anogenital cancer. CDR3s include the opening cysteine and the closing phenylalanine or tryptophan. Fields, in order: clone size, D gene, V gene, J gene, CDR3 protein, CDR3 DNA. The D gene is left open where the match is weak. Clone size is stated in some rows and not others, as once, few, many or a class when expanded.

size: -
D: -
V: TRBV7-9
J: TRBJ1-5
CDR3: CASSISSGPQHF
DNA: TGTGCCAGCAGCATATCCAGTGGGCCCCAGCATTTT

size: -
D: -
V: TRBV2
J: TRBJ2-7
CDR3: CASSDDRYEQYF
DNA: TGTGCCAGCAGTGACGATCGCTACGAGCAGTACTTC

size: -
D: -
V: TRBV7-3
J: TRBJ1-3
CDR3: CASSLSGTSGNTIYF
DNA: TGTGCCAGCAGCTTGTCAGGAACCTCTGGAAACACCATATATTTT

size: -
D: TRBD1
V: TRBV7-9
J: TRBJ2-2
CDR3: CASSLLGQGSGELFF
DNA: TGTGCCAGCAGCCTCCTGGGACAGGGCTCCGGGGAGCTGTTTTTT

size: -
D: -
V: TRBV10-3
J: TRBJ2-1
CDR3: CAISQNNEQFF
DNA: TGTGCCATCAGCCAAAACAATGAGCAGTTCTTC

size: -
D: -
V: TRBV5-1
J: TRBJ1-6
CDR3: CASSPPGLYNSPLHF
DNA: TGCGCCAGCAGCCCCCCCGGCCTATATAATTCACCCCTCCACTTT

size: -
D: -
V: TRBV6-5
J: TRBJ2-1
CDR3: CASSYSGASGYNEQFF
DNA: TGTGCCAGCAGTTACTCGGGGGCTAGCGGATACAATGAGCAGTTCTTC

size: few
D: -
V: TRBV7-6
J: TRBJ2-2
CDR3: CASSLVAIPGELFF
DNA: TGTGCCAGCAGCTTAGTGGCTATACCCGGGGAGCTGTTTTTT

size: -
D: -
V: TRBV7-2
J: TRBJ1-1
CDR3: CASSFGTGNTEAFF
DNA: TGTGCCAGCAGCTTCGGGACGGGGAACACTGAAGCTTTCTTT

size: -
D: -
V: TRBV18
J: TRBJ2-1
CDR3: CASSKQRTGNHEQFF
DNA: TGTGCCAGCTCCAAGCAGAGAACAGGGAACCATGAGCAGTTCTTC

size: -
D: -
V: TRBV5-1
J: TRBJ2-1
CDR3: CASSLTSYNEQFF
DNA: TGCGCCAGCAGCTTGACGTCTTACAATGAGCAGTTCTTC

size: few
D: -
V: TRBV4-1
J: TRBJ1-6
CDR3: CASSQVAGNGSPLHF
DNA: TGCGCCAGCAGCCAAGTGGCGGGCAACGGTTCACCCCTCCACTTT

size: once
D: TRBD2
V: TRBV6-1
J: TRBJ2-3
CDR3: CASSLAGRPDTQYF
DNA: TGTGCCAGCAGTTTAGCGGGGCGCCCAGATACGCAGTATTTT

size: -
D: -
V: TRBV2
J: TRBJ1-1
CDR3: CASSVKKDTEAFF
DNA: TGTGCCAGCAGTGTAAAAAAGGACACTGAAGCTTTCTTT

size: -
D: -
V: TRBV10-3
J: TRBJ1-2
CDR3: CAISRSPMVNYGYTF
DNA: TGTGCCATCAGTCGATCGCCTATGGTTAACTATGGCTACACCTTC

size: -
D: -
V: TRBV7-3
J: TRBJ2-1
CDR3: CASSLIGGLPGSYNEQFF
DNA: TGTGCCAGCAGCTTAATCGGAGGACTACCCGGCTCCTACAATGAGCAGTTCTTC

size: -
D: -
V: TRBV10-1
J: TRBJ2-7
CDR3: CASSTGQRPYEQYF
DNA: TGCGCCAGCAGTACTGGACAGCGCCCATACGAGCAGTACTTC

size: -
D: -
V: TRBV6-5
J: TRBJ1-2
CDR3: CASSPPGGAGGYTF
DNA: TGTGCCAGCAGTCCACCGGGGGGCGCGGGTGGCTACACCTTC

size: -
D: -
V: TRBV25-1
J: TRBJ1-1
CDR3: CASSELGNEAFF
DNA: TGTGCCAGCAGTGAATTGGGGAATGAAGCTTTCTTT

size: -
D: -
V: TRBV5-6
J: TRBJ2-1
CDR3: CASRSGLFPYNEQFF
DNA: TGTGCCAGCAGGTCGGGGCTTTTTCCCTACAATGAGCAGTTCTTC

size: -
D: -
V: TRBV4-1
J: TRBJ1-3
CDR3: CASSQERGAQAGNTIYF
DNA: TGCGCCAGCAGCCAAGAAAGAGGGGCACAGGCCGGAAACACCATATATTTT

size: -
D: -
V: TRBV5-6
J: TRBJ1-5
CDR3: CASSGGGSPQHF
DNA: TGTGCCAGCAGCGGGGGGGGTTCGCCCCAGCATTTT

size: -
D: -
V: TRBV19
J: TRBJ2-1
CDR3: CASIEGASNEQFF
DNA: TGTGCCAGTATCGAAGGGGCCAGCAATGAGCAGTTCTTC

size: -
D: -
V: TRBV7-8
J: TRBJ2-7
CDR3: CASSLTGPKSHEQYF
DNA: TGTGCCAGCAGCCTTACAGGGCCCAAGTCCCACGAGCAGTACTTC

size: -
D: -
V: TRBV11-2
J: TRBJ2-3
CDR3: CASRPDADTQYF
DNA: TGTGCCAGCAGACCGGACGCAGATACGCAGTATTTT

size: -
D: TRBD2
V: TRBV18
J: TRBJ2-3
CDR3: CASSRTPSGGETTDTQYF
DNA: TGTGCCAGCTCACGCACTCCTAGCGGGGGGGAAACCACAGATACGCAGTATTTT

size: -
D: -
V: TRBV2
J: TRBJ1-1
CDR3: CASSAQNRVTEAFF
DNA: TGTGCCAGCAGCGCTCAAAACAGGGTCACTGAAGCTTTCTTT

size: -
D: -
V: TRBV27
J: TRBJ2-2
CDR3: CASAPQDTGELFF
DNA: TGTGCCAGCGCCCCTCAGGACACCGGGGAGCTGTTTTTT

size: -
D: -
V: TRBV28
J: TRBJ1-6
CDR3: CAWGSSYNSPLHF
DNA: TGTGCGTGGGGAAGCTCCTATAATTCACCCCTCCACTTT

size: -
D: TRBD1
V: TRBV4-1
J: TRBJ1-6
CDR3: CASSQPRDRESPLHF
DNA: TGCGCCAGCAGCCAGCCCCGGGACAGGGAATCACCCCTCCACTTT

size: few
D: -
V: TRBV7-8
J: TRBJ1-3
CDR3: CASSLSSGNTIYF
DNA: TGTGCCAGCAGCCTCTCCTCTGGAAACACCATATATTTT

size: -
D: TRBD1
V: TRBV9
J: TRBJ1-2
CDR3: CASSVGGQGTAYYGYTF
DNA: TGTGCCAGCAGCGTGGGGGGGCAAGGGACAGCATACTATGGCTACACCTTC

size: -
D: TRBD2
V: TRBV5-1
J: TRBJ2-7
CDR3: CASRLVAGEPFYEQYF
DNA: TGCGCCAGCAGACTAGTAGCGGGTGAACCGTTCTACGAGCAGTACTTC

size: few
D: TRBD1
V: TRBV5-1
J: TRBJ2-2
CDR3: CASKSGQGPGELFF
DNA: TGCGCCAGCAAATCGGGACAGGGCCCCGGGGAGCTGTTTTTT

size: -
D: TRBD1
V: TRBV30
J: TRBJ1-2
CDR3: CAWSAMGGGGTKGYTF
DNA: TGTGCCTGGAGTGCCATGGGGGGAGGGGGCACTAAAGGCTACACCTTC

size: -
D: -
V: TRBV7-9
J: TRBJ2-3
CDR3: CASSTGTKPDTQYF
DNA: TGTGCCAGCAGCACCGGGACCAAGCCTGATACGCAGTATTTT

size: -
D: -
V: TRBV4-1
J: TRBJ1-6
CDR3: CASSRASGRGENSPLHF
DNA: TGCGCCAGCAGCCGAGCCTCGGGGAGGGGCGAAAATTCACCCCTCCACTTT

size: -
D: TRBD1
V: TRBV27
J: TRBJ2-2
CDR3: CASRPGQVIGELFF
DNA: TGTGCCAGCAGACCGGGACAGGTCATCGGTGAGCTGTTTTTT

size: -
D: -
V: TRBV5-1
J: TRBJ1-2
CDR3: CASSQSVPGGNYGYTF
DNA: TGCGCCAGCAGCCAGTCTGTTCCTGGGGGCAACTATGGCTACACCTTC

size: -
D: -
V: TRBV6-5
J: TRBJ1-5
CDR3: CASSQTGYVDQPQHF
DNA: TGTGCCAGCAGTCAAACAGGGTATGTCGATCAGCCCCAGCATTTT

size: -
D: -
V: TRBV7-3
J: TRBJ2-3
CDR3: CASSPGQVGGTQYF
DNA: TGTGCCAGCAGCCCCGGACAGGTCGGGGGTACGCAGTATTTT

size: -
D: -
V: TRBV25-1
J: TRBJ2-2
CDR3: CASIQGNTGELFF
DNA: TGTGCCAGTATACAGGGGAACACCGGGGAGCTGTTTTTT

size: -
D: -
V: TRBV6-5
J: TRBJ1-2
CDR3: CASSYSGGSGGYTF
DNA: TGTGCCAGCAGTTACTCTGGGGGCAGCGGAGGCTACACCTTC

size: -
D: TRBD1
V: TRBV5-1
J: TRBJ1-2
CDR3: CASSLFESGRTGGKGGYTF
DNA: TGCGCCAGCAGCTTGTTTGAGTCCGGCAGGACAGGGGGAAAAGGAGGCTACACCTTC

size: -
D: -
V: TRBV5-5
J: TRBJ2-2
CDR3: CASSLSRGETGELFF
DNA: TGTGCCAGCAGCTTGTCCAGGGGAGAGACCGGGGAGCTGTTTTTT

size: -
D: -
V: TRBV7-2
J: TRBJ2-7
CDR3: CASSLRRAYEQYF
DNA: TGTGCCAGCAGCTTACGCAGGGCCTACGAGCAGTACTTC

size: -
D: -
V: TRBV19
J: TRBJ1-5
CDR3: CAIGRGSGNQPQHF
DNA: TGTGCCATAGGGCGGGGGTCGGGCAATCAGCCCCAGCATTTT

size: few
D: TRBD1
V: TRBV10-3
J: TRBJ1-6
CDR3: CATTGGTYNSPLHF
DNA: TGTGCCACCACAGGGGGCACCTATAATTCACCCCTCCACTTT

size: -
D: -
V: TRBV21-1
J: TRBJ1-1
CDR3: CASSKDLGLAVNTEAFF
DNA: TGTGCCAGCAGCAAAGATCTGGGGTTGGCGGTGAACACTGAAGCTTTCTTT

size: -
D: TRBD1
V: TRBV5-1
J: TRBJ1-4
CDR3: CASRPGQHNEKLFF
DNA: TGCGCCAGCAGACCGGGACAGCATAATGAAAAACTGTTTTTT

size: -
D: -
V: TRBV6-5
J: TRBJ1-1
CDR3: CASSPVAGTEAFF
DNA: TGTGCCAGCAGCCCCGTGGCAGGCACTGAAGCTTTCTTT

size: -
D: TRBD1
V: TRBV11-2
J: TRBJ2-7
CDR3: CASSIGQGASYEQYF
DNA: TGTGCCAGCAGCATAGGACAGGGGGCGTCCTACGAGCAGTACTTC

size: medium-sized
D: -
V: TRBV19
J: TRBJ2-7
CDR3: CASSRGNTNEQYF
DNA: TGTGCCAGTAGTAGGGGGAACACCAACGAGCAGTACTTC

size: -
D: TRBD2
V: TRBV7-3
J: TRBJ2-1
CDR3: CASSTGTSDEQFF
DNA: TGTGCCAGCAGCACAGGGACTAGCGATGAGCAGTTCTTC

size: -
D: -
V: TRBV7-2
J: TRBJ2-7
CDR3: CASSSGPYEQYF
DNA: TGTGCCAGCAGCTCGGGCCCTTACGAGCAGTACTTC

size: -
D: TRBD2
V: TRBV7-3
J: TRBJ2-7
CDR3: CASSLGGGSYEQYF
DNA: TGTGCCAGCAGCTTAGGGGGGGGATCCTACGAGCAGTACTTC

size: -
D: -
V: TRBV5-5
J: TRBJ1-6
CDR3: CATHRAYSYNSPLHF
DNA: TGTGCCACCCACAGGGCCTACTCCTATAATTCACCCCTCCACTTT

size: -
D: TRBD2
V: TRBV7-2
J: TRBJ2-1
CDR3: CASSLERGGINEQFF
DNA: TGTGCCAGCAGCTTAGAGCGGGGGGGCATAAATGAGCAGTTCTTC